The TCR beta chain described here comes from a study of OX40 agonist ivuxolimab in advanced cancers. Findings and caveats of the study: Antigen specificity of clonally expanded peripheral T cells was not established.

Germline assignment: CDR1 LNHDA and CDR2 SQIVND (reference sequence). There are 15 residues in the CDR3. V shed 7 bases and J 7 bases; nucleotides not matched to a gene: 11. The protocol was immunoSEQ multiplex PCR, while the TCRdb copy is restricted to in-frame clones and leaves out a portion. The sample includes over 30,000 clones, approximately 78% of them seen just once. Notes on this clone: Its antigen remains unknown.

This chain links TRBV19 with TRBJ1-5; TRBD1 matches at 9 bases. Here the sequenced sample was CD4+ or CD8+ T cells sorted from blood, taken in a trial of the OX40 agonist ivuxolimab. The sequence was obtained from an adult with an advanced solid tumor such as melanoma, head and neck, liver or kidney cancer. CDR3 loop: CASNAGTGYEQPQHF. The CDR3 DNA reads TGTGCCAGTAACGCCGGGACAGGGTATGAACAGCCCCAGCATTTT.